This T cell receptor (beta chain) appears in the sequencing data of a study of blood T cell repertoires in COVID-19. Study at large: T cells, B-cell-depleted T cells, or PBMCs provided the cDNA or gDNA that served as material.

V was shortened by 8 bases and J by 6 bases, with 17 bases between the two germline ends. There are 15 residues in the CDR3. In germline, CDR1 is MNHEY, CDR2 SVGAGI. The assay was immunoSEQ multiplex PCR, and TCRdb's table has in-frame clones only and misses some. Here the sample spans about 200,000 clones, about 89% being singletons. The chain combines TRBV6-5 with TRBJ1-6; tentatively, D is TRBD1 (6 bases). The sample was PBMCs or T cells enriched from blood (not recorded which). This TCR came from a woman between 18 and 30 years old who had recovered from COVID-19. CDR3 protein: CASVPTGGINSPLHF. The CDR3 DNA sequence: TGTGCCAGCGTCCCAACTGGGGGCATTAATTCACCCCTCCACTTT.